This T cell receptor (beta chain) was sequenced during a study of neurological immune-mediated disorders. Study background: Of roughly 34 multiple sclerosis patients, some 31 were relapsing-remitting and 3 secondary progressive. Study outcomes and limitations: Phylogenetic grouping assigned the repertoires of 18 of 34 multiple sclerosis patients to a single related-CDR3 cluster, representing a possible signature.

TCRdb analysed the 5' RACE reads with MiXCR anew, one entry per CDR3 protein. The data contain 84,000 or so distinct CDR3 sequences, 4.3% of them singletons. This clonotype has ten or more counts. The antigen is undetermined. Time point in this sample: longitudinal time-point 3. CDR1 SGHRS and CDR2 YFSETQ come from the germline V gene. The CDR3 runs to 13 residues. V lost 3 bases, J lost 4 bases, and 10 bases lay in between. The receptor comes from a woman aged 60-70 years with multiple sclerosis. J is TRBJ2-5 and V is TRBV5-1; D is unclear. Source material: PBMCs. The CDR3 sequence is CASSSDGRETQYF. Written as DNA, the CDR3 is TGCGCCAGCAGCTCGGACGGTAGAGAGACCCAGTACTTC. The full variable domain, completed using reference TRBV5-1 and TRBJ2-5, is KAGVTQTPRYLIKTRGQQVTLSCSPISGHRSVSWYQQTPGQGLQFLFEYFSETQRNKGNFPGRFSGRQFSNSRSEMNVSTLELGDSALYLCASSSDGRETQYFGPGTRLLVL.